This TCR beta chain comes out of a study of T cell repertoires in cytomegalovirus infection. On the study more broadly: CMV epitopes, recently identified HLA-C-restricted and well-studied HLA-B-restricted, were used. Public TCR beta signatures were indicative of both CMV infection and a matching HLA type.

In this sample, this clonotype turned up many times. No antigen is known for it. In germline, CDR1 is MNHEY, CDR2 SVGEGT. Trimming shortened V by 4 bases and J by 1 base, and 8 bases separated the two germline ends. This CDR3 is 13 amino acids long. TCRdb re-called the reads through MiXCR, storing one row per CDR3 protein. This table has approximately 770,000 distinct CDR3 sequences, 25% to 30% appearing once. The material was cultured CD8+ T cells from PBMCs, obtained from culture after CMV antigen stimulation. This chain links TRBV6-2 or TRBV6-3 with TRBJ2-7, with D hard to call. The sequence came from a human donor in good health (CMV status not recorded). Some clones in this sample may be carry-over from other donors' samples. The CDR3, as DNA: TGTGCCAGCAGTTCCCAGGAATCCTACGAGCAGTACGTC. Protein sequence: CASSSQESYEQYV.